The clone carrying this T cell receptor (beta chain) was counted only a few times. The source of the sample is a study of regulatory T cells in long-lasting Graves disease. Time point noted: newly diagnosed GD, antithyroid drugs for less than 3 months. From RNA extracted from PBMCs, the TCR library was made. Relying on iRepertoire HTBI primers and Arm-PCR of CDR3 regions, the team built TCR beta libraries. TCRdb re-called the multiplex PCR reads with MiXCR, one entry per CDR3 protein. This table has some 600,000 distinct CDR3 sequences, 15% to 20% appearing once. This CDR3 is built from 15 residues. The germline V gene has CDR1 MNHNS and CDR2 SASEGT. Trimming shortened V by 7 bases and J by 0 bases, and 16 bases separated the two germline ends. This same sample was also part of a study on T cells in Graves' hyperthyroidism and ophthalmopathy.

The specimen was peripheral blood mononuclear cells (PBMCs), collected at new diagnosis, from a patient treated with antithyroid drugs. J is TRBJ2-7 and V is TRBV6-1; D tentatively fits TRBD1 or TRBD2 (5 bases each). The clonotype comes from a man aged 18-30 years with Graves disease. CDR3 protein: CASTLGRDLSYEQYF. The CDR3 DNA follows: TGTGCCAGCACCCTCGGCAGGGACCTCTCCTACGAGCAGTACTTC.